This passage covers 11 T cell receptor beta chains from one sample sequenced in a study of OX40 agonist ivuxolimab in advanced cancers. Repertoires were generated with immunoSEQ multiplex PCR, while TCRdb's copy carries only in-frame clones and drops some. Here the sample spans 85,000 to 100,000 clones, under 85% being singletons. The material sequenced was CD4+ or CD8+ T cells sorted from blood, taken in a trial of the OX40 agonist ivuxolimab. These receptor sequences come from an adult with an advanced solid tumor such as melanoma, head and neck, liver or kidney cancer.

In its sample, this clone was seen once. The CDR3 protein is CASSLKPQVGELFF. CDR3 bases: TGTGCCAGCAGCTTAAAGCCCCAAGTCGGGGAGCTGTTTTTT. The rearrangement joins TRBV7-6 to TRBJ2-2, with no clear D. CDR3 size: 14 residues. Germline assignment: CDR1 SGHVS and CDR2 FNYEAQ. V shed 2 bases and J shed 7 bases, with 11 bases lying between them.

DNA of the CDR3: TGCGCCAGCAGCCAGGCCGGGGGTGTATCTTACGAGCAGTACTTC. Residues: CASSQAGGVSYEQYF. The J gene is TRBJ2-7, the V gene TRBV4-1; maybe TRBD2 (6 bases). Trimming removed 3 bases at V and 4 bases at J, with 16 bases between. This CDR3 spans 15 amino acids. CDR1 MGHRA and CDR2 YSYEKL come from the germline V gene.

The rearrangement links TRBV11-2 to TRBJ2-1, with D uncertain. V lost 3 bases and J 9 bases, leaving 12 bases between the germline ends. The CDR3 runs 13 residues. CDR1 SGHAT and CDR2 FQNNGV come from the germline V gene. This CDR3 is CASSFRYRSEQFF. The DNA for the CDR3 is TGTGCCAGCAGCTTCCGGTATAGAAGTGAGCAGTTCTTC.

CDR3 nucleotides: TGTGCCAGCCTTAACAGGGGGCGCACTGAAGCTTTCTTT. It codes for CASLNRGRTEAFF. V and J are TRBV5-4 and TRBJ1-1; TRBD1 matches 9 bases. The germline CDR1 and CDR2 sequences are SGHNT and YYREEE (reference sequence). CDR3 size: 13 residues. V lost 7 bases, J lost 4 bases, and 5 bases stayed unmatched.

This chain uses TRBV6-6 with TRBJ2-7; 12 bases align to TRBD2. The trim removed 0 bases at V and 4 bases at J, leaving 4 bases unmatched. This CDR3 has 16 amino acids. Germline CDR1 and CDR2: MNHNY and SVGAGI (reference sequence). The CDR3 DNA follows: TGTGCCAGCAGTTACTCCTCTCTAGCGGGAGGGTACGAGCAGTACTTC. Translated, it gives CASSYSSLAGGYEQYF.

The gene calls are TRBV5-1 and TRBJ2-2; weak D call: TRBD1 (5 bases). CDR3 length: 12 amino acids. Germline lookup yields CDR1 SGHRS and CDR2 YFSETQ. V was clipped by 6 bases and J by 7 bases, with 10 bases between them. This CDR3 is CASTPGNGELFF. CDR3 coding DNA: TGCGCCAGCACCCCAGGGAACGGGGAGCTGTTTTTT.

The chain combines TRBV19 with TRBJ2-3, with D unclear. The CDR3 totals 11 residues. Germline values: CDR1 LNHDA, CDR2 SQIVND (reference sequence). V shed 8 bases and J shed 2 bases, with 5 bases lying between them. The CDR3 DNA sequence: TGTGCCAGTTCAAACACAGATACGCAGTATTTT. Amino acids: CASSNTDTQYF.

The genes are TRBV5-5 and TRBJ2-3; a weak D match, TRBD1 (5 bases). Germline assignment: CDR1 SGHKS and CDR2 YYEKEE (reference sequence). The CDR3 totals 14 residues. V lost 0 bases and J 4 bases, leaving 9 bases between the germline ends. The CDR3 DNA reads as TGTGCCAGCAGCTTGGTAGCAGGGCCAGATACGCAGTATTTT. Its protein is CASSLVAGPDTQYF.

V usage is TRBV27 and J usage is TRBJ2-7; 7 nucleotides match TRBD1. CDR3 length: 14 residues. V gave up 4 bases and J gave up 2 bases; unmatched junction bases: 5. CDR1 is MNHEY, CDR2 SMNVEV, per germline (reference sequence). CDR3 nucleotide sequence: TGTGCCAGCAGTTCTCGGACAGGACCCTACGAGCAGTACTTC. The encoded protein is CASSSRTGPYEQYF.

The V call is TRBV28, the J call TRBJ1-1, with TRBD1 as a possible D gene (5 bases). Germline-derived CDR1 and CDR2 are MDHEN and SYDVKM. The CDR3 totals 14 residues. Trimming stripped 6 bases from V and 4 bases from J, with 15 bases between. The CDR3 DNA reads TGTGCCAGCAGCCAGTTGACAGCCATCACTGAAGCTTTCTTT. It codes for CASSQLTAITEAFF. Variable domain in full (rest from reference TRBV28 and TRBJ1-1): DVKVTQSSRYLVKRTGEKVFLECVQDMDHENMFWYRQDPGLGLRLIYFSYDVKMKEKGDIPEGYSVSREKKERFSLILESASTNQTSMYLCASSQLTAITEAFFGQGTRLTVV.

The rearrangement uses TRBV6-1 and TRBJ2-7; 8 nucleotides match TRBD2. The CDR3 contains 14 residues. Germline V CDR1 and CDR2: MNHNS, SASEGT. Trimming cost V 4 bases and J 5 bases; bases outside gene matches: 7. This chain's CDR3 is CASSGERELDEQYF. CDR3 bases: TGTGCCAGCAGTGGAGAGCGGGAGTTAGACGAGCAGTACTTC.